This T cell receptor (beta chain) stems from a study of blood T cell repertoires in COVID-19. Residents of about two dozen US areas, aged about 18 to 89 years, made up the participants. This clone was detected only a few times. Deletions cut 4 bases from V and 8 bases from J, with 26 bases between. The CDR3 consists of 17 residues. The germline V gene has CDR1 SGHAT and CDR2 FQNNGV. Original data processing: Amplified reference gene primers provided the basis for estimating nucleated cell counts. Produced via immunoSEQ multiplex PCR; TCRdb's table is partial and in-frame only. The V and J calls and clone size were taken over from that table, and D and trimming were inferred from the DNA. The sample holds about 370,000 clones; 80% to 90% are singletons and the top ten take around 1%.

The receptor's source is a man between 18 and 35 years old who had recovered from COVID-19. Sample: PBMCs or T cells enriched from blood (not recorded which). The rearrangement uses TRBV11-2 and TRBJ2-5; D may be TRBD1 (7 bases). CDR3 residues: CASSSLTNRGGKATQYF. The CDR3 nucleotides are TGTGCCAGCAGCTCCCTAACTAACAGGGGAGGCAAGGCCACCCAGTACTTC.